The present T cell receptor beta chain was sequenced within a study of blood T cell repertoires in COVID-19. On the study more broadly: PBMCs, B-cell-depleted T cells, or T cells were the source of the cDNA or gDNA that made up the material.

CDR3 length: 10 amino acids. Per germline, CDR1 MDHEN and CDR2 SYDVKM. J lost 11 bases, V lost 6 bases, and 1 base had no gene match. Two consecutive negative NP/OP PCR tests, clearance, or resolved symptoms defined Cohort 3 recovery. This clone has just one count. How the authors handled the data: Amplification with reference gene primers provided the estimates of nucleated cell counts. Sequencing was performed with immunoSEQ multiplex PCR; in TCRdb, only in-frame clones are kept and a portion is missing. V and J calls and clone size follow that table, whereas D and trimming were derived from the DNA. The sample consists of about 240,000 clones, around nine tenths of them appearing once.

V gene TRBV28 combines with J gene TRBJ2-1, with 7 bases lining up with TRBD2. The material sequenced was PBMCs or T cells enriched from blood (not recorded which). The clonotype originates from a woman in her 30s who had recovered from COVID-19. CDR3 in amino acids: CASSGGKQFF. The CDR3 coding sequence is TGTGCCAGCAGCGGGGGGAAGCAGTTCTTC.